This T cell receptor (beta chain) was identified during a study of radiation and T cells in renal cell carcinoma. Whole-study results and caveats: From baseline, blood top tumor clonotypes peaked at 2 weeks post-radiation.

The method was immunoSEQ multiplex PCR; TCRdb's version includes in-frame clones alone and lacks a portion of them. This sample has approximately 63,000 clones, with around 80% found just once. This CDR3 is 11 amino acids long. Trimming shortened V by 2 bases and J by 7 bases, and 6 bases separated the two germline ends. The germline V gene has CDR1 GTSNPN and CDR2 SVGIG (reference sequence). Concerning this clone: Its specificity is not known.

Described time point: baseline pretreatment blood. The treatment is: 15 Gy SBRT to primary tumor, nephrectomy 4 weeks later. V usage is TRBV30 and J usage is TRBJ2-1; D gene uncertain. The sequence was obtained from a man in his fifties or sixties with renal cell carcinoma. The sequencing used blood, collected from a patient whose treatment included radiotherapy and nephrectomy. The CDR3 sequence is CAWSFRNEQFF. CDR3 sequence (DNA): TGTGCCTGGAGTTTTAGGAATGAGCAGTTCTTC.